This TCR beta chain is from a study of shared clonotypes between healthy human individuals. Turning to the study itself: Three plates were used per donor for CD4 naive, three for CD4 memory, two for CD8 naive and one for CD8 memory. General study results and limits: Some naive CD4 clonotypes, 5% to 5.5%, turned up in common across four donors.

Several immunoSEQ plates received, in even portions, the genomic DNA of each subset. Profiling relied on immunoSEQ multiplex PCR, and the TCRdb table lists in-frame clones only, not all of them. The data hold roughly 2,500,000 clones, with approximately 93% observed a single time. For this clone: Its antigen is currently unknown.

This receptor was taken from a man between 18 and 35 years old in good health. Some clones in this sample may be carry-over from other donors' samples. The specimen was naive CD4+ T cells from PBMCs. The subset denotes: CD45RA+ positively selected.

The CDR3 reads CATLGQGGGYTF. Here the CDR3 DNA reads TGTGCCACCCTTGGACAGGGTGGCGGCTACACCTTC. The chain carries TRBV28 and TRBJ1-2, with 8 bases aligning to TRBD1. CDR3 length: 12 residues. The germline V gene encodes CDR1 MDHEN and CDR2 SYDVKM. Trimming at V came to 10 bases and at J to 8 bases, leaving 9 bases not matched to a gene.